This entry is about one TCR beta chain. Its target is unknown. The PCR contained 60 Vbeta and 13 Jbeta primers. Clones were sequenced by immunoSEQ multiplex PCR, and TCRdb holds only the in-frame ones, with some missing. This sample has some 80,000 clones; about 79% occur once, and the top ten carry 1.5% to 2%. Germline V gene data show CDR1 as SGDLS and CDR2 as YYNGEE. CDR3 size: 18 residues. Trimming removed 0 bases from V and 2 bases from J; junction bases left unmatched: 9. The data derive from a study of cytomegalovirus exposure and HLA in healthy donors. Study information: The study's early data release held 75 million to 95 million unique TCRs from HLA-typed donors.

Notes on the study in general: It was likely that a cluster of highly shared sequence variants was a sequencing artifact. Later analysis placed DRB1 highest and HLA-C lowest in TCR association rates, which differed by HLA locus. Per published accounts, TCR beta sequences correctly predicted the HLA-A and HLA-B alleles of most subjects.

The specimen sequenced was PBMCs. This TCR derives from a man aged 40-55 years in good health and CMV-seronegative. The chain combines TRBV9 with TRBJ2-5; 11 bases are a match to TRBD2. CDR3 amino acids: CASSVATRTSGSQETQYF. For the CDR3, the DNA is TGTGCCAGCAGCGTAGCTACCCGGACTAGCGGGTCTCAAGAGACCCAGTACTTC.